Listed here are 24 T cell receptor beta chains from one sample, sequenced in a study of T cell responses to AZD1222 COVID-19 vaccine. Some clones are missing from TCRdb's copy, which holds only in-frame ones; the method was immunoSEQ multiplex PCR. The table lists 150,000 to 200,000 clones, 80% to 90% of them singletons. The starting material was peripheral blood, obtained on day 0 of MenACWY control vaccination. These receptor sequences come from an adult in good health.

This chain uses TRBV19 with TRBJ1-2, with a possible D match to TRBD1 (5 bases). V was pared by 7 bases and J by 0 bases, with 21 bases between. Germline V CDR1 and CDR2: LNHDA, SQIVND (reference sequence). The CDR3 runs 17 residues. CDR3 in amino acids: CASTTISGTVANYGYTF. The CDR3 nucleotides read TGTGCCAGTACCACTATCAGCGGGACCGTGGCTAACTATGGCTACACCTTC.

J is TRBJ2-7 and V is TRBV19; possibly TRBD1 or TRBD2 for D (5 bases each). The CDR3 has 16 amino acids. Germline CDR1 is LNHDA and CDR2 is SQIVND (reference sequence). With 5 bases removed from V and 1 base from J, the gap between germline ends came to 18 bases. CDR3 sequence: CASSVFFGTDSYEQYF. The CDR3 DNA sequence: TGTGCCAGTAGTGTTTTTTTTGGGACCGATTCCTACGAGCAGTACTTC.

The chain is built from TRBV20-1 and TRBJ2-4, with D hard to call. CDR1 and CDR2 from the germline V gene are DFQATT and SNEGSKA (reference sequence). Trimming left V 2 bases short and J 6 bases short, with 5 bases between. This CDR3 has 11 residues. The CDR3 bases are TGCAGTGCTAGATCCAGAAACATTCAGTACTTC. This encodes CSARSRNIQYF.

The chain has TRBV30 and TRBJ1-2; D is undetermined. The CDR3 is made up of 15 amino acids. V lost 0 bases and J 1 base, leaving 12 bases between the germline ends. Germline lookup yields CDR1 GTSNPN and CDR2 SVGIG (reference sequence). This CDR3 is CAWSVGSAINYGYTF. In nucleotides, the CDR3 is TGTGCCTGGAGTGTAGGCAGCGCGATTAACTATGGCTACACCTTC.

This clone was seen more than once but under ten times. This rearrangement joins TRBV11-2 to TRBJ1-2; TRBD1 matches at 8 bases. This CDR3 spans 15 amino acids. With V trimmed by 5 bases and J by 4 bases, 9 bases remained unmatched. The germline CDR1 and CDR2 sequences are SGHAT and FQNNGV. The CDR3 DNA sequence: TGTGCCAGCAGCCCCCGACAGGGGTTGAGCTATGGCTACACCTTC. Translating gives CASSPRQGLSYGYTF.

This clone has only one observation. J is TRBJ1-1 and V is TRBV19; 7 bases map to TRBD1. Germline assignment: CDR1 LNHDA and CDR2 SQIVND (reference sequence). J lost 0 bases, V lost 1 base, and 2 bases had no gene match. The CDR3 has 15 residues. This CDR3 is CASSIGGQMNTEAFF. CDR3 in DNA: TGTGCCAGTAGTATAGGGGGACAGATGAACACTGAAGCTTTCTTT.

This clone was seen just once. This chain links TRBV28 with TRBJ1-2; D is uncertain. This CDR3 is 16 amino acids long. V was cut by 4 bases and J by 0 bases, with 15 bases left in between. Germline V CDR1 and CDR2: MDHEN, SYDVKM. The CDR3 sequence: CASSSSAAGSNYGYTF. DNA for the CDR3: TGTGCCAGCAGTTCATCCGCCGCGGGGTCTAACTATGGCTACACCTTC.

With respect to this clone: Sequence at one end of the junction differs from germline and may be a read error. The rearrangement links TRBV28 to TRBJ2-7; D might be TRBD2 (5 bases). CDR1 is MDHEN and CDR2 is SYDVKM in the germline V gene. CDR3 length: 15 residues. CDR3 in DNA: TGTGCCAGCAGCTTATGGTCGGGAACCCCTGGCGAGCAGTACTTC. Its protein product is CASSLWSGTPGEQYF.

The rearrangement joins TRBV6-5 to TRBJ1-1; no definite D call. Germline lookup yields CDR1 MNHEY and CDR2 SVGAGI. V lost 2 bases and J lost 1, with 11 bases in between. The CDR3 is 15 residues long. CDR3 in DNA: TGTGCCAGCAGTTACCTCAAGGCTGGGAACACTGAAGCTTTCTTT. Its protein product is CASSYLKAGNTEAFF.

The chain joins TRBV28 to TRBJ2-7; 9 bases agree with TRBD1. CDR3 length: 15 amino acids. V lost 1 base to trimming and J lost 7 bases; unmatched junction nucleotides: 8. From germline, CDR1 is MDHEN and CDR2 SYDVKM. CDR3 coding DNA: TGTGCCAGCAGTTTATTTGTGGCGGGACAGGGAGAGCAGTACTTC. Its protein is CASSLFVAGQGEQYF.

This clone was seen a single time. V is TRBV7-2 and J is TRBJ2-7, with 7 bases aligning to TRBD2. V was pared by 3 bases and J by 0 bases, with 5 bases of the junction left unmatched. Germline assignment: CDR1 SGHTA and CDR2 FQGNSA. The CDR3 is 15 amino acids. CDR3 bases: TGTGCCAGCAGCTTGAGGCGGGGGAGCTCCTACGAGCAGTACTTC. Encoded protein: CASSLRRGSSYEQYF.

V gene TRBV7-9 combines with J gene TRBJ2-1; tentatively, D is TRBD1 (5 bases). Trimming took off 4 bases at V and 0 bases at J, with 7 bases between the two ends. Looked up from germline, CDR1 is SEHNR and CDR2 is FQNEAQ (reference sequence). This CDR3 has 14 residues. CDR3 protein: CASSSDSSYNEQFF. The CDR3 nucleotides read TGTGCCAGCAGCTCAGACAGCTCCTACAATGAGCAGTTCTTC.

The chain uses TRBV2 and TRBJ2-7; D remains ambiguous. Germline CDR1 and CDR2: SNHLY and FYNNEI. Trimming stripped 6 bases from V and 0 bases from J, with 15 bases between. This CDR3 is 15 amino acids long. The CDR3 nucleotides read TGTGCCAGCAGGGACCGCATGGCAAGCTCCTACGAGCAGTACTTC. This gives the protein CASRDRMASSYEQYF.

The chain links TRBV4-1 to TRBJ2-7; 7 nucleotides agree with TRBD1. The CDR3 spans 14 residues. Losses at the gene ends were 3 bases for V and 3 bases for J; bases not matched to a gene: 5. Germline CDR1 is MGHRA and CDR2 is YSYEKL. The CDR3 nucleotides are TGCGCCAGCAGCCACCGACAGGGTGGCTACGAGCAGTACTTC. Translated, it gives CASSHRQGGYEQYF.

CDR3 sequence: CATGTGGRVQFF. The CDR3 nucleotides read TGTGCCACCGGGACTGGAGGGCGGGTGCAGTTCTTC. The chain employs TRBV24-1 and TRBJ2-1; TRBD2 might be the D (6 bases). Trimming cost V 9 bases and J 12 bases, with 17 bases left between them. CDR3 length: 12 amino acids. Germline V gives CDR1 KGHDR, CDR2 SFDVKD.

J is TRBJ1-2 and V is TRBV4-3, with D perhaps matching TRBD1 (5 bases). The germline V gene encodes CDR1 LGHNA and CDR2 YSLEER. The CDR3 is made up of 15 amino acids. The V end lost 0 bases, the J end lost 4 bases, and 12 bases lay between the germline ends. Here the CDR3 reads CASSQDSQGSYGYTF. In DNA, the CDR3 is TGCGCCAGCAGCCAAGATTCCCAGGGTAGCTATGGCTACACCTTC.

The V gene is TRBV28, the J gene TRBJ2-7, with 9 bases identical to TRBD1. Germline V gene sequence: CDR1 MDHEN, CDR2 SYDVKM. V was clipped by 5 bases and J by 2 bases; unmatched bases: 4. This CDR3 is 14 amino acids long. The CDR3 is CASSPDRGAYEQYF. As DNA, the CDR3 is TGTGCCAGCAGTCCCGACAGGGGGGCCTACGAGCAGTACTTC. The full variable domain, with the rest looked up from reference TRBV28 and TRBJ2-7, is DVKVTQSSRYLVKRTGEKVFLECVQDMDHENMFWYRQDPGLGLRLIYFSYDVKMKEKGDIPEGYSVSREKKERFSLILESASTNQTSMYLCASSPDRGAYEQYFGPGTRLTVT.

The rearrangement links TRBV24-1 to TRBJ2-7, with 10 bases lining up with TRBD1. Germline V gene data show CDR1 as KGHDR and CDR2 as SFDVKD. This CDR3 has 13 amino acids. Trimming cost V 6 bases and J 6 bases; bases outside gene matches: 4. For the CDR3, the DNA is TGTGCCACCAGTCTGGGGACAGGGGTCGAGCAGTACTTC. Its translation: CATSLGTGVEQYF.

CDR3 in amino acids: CASSSLGARYQETQYF. The CDR3, as DNA: TGTGCCAGCAGCTCCTTAGGGGCGCGGTATCAAGAGACCCAGTACTTC. The chain joins TRBV7-9 to TRBJ2-5, with D tentatively TRBD1 (5 bases). Germline-derived CDR1 and CDR2 are SEHNR and FQNEAQ (reference sequence). V was trimmed by 4 bases and J by 2 bases, leaving 17 bases between them. CDR3 length: 16 amino acids.

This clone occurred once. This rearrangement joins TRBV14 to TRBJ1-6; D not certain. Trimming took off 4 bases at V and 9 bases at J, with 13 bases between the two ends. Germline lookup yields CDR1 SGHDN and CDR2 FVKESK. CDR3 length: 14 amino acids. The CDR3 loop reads CASSPQRLFSPLHF. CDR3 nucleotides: TGTGCCAGCAGCCCACAGAGACTCTTTTCACCCCTCCACTTT.

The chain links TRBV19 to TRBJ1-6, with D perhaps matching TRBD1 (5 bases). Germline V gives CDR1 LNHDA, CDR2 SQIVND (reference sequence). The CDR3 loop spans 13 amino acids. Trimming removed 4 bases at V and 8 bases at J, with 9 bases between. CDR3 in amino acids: CASSTSGDSPLHF. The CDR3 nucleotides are TGTGCCAGTAGTACCTCGGGGGATTCACCCCTCCACTTT.

CDR3 region: CSASFPNIAGHDNEQFF. Written as DNA, the CDR3 is TGCAGTGCTAGTTTTCCGAACATAGCGGGACACGACAATGAGCAGTTCTTC. The chain joins TRBV20-1 to TRBJ2-1; TRBD2 matches 8 bases. From germline, CDR1 is DFQATT and CDR2 SNEGSKA (reference sequence). The junction had 15 bases not matched to a gene; V was cut back by 3 bases and J by 5 bases. The CDR3 spans 17 residues.

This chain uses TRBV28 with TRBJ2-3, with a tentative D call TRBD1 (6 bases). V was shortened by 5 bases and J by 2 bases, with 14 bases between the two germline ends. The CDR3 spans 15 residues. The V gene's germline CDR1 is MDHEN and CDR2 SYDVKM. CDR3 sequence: CASSHPQGTTDTQYF. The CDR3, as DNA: TGTGCCAGCAGTCATCCCCAGGGGACCACAGATACGCAGTATTTT.

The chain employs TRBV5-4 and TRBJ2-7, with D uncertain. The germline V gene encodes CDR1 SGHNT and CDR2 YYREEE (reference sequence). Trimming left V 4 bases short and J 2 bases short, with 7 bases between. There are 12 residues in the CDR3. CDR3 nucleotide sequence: TGTGCCAGCAGCGGAACAACCTACGAGCAGTACTTC. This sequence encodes CASSGTTYEQYF.